A single sample is the source of the 22 T cell receptor beta chains below, sequenced in a study of technical replicates of blood from a few donors. The assay was immunoSEQ multiplex PCR, and TCRdb's table has in-frame clones only and misses some. The sample has over 10,000 clones; roughly 93% are singletons. The sample consisted of PBMCs. The receptors here all came from a human donor in good health.

The V call is TRBV28, the J call TRBJ1-1, with 11 positions matching TRBD1. Germline V gene data show CDR1 as MDHEN and CDR2 as SYDVKM. The CDR3 has 15 amino acids. V was pared by 6 bases and J by 0 bases, with 3 bases of the junction left unmatched. CDR3 nucleotides: TGTGCCAGCAGGGGGACAGGGGGAATGAACACTGAAGCTTTCTTT. Translated: CASRGTGGMNTEAFF.

The CDR3 reads CASSQVTTSAETQYF. In DNA form, the CDR3 reads TGTGCCAGCAGCCAAGTGACGACTAGCGCTGAGACCCAGTACTTC. The rearrangement uses TRBV14 and TRBJ2-5; TRBD2 matches 8 bases. The V and J ends lost 1 base and 5 bases, in that order; junction bases with no gene match: 6. Germline CDR1 reads SGHDN; CDR2 reads FVKESK. There are 15 residues in the CDR3.

This rearrangement joins TRBV7-9 to TRBJ2-3; D is possibly TRBD1 (6 bases). The CDR3 runs to 15 residues. V lost 5 bases and J lost 0, with 12 bases in between. CDR1 is SEHNR and CDR2 is FQNEAQ in the germline V gene (reference sequence). The CDR3 here is CASSDWTESTDTQYF. The CDR3, as DNA: TGTGCCAGCAGCGACTGGACAGAGAGCACAGATACGCAGTATTTT. The variable domain in full, with the rest retrieved from reference TRBV7-9 and TRBJ2-3, is DTGVSQNPRHKITKRGQNVTFRCDPISEHNRLYWYRQTLGQGPEFLTYFQNEAQLEKSRLLSDRFSAERPKGSFSTLEIQRTEQGDSAMYLCASSDWTESTDTQYFGPGTRLTVL.

The CDR3 region is CAWSWDGLSNTGELFF. CDR3 nucleotide sequence: TGTGCCTGGAGTTGGGACGGACTATCGAACACCGGGGAGCTGTTTTTT. The rearrangement uses TRBV30 and TRBJ2-2, with D possibly matching TRBD2 (6 bases). The CDR3 loop spans 16 amino acids. CDR1 GTSNPN and CDR2 SVGIG come from the germline V gene (reference sequence). V was clipped by 2 bases and J by 0 bases, with 13 bases between them.

The chain carries TRBV29-1 and TRBJ1-2; possible D gene TRBD1, 5 bases. The CDR3 is 13 amino acids. Germline values: CDR1 SQVTM, CDR2 ANQGSEA. Trimming took off 0 bases at V and 3 bases at J, with 8 bases between the two ends. The CDR3, as DNA: TGCAGCGTTGAAGAGTTAGGGGACTATGGCTACACCTTC. Encoded protein: CSVEELGDYGYTF. Complete variable domain (other parts from reference TRBV29-1 and TRBJ1-2): SAVISQKPSRDICQRGTSLTIQCQVDSQVTMMFWYRQQPGQSLTLIATANQGSEATYESGFVIDKFPISRPNLTFSTLTVSNMSPEDSSIYLCSVEELGDYGYTFGSGTRLTVV.

This chain links TRBV19 with TRBJ1-1; 7 nucleotides match TRBD1. Germline loops: CDR1 LNHDA, CDR2 SQIVND (reference sequence). The CDR3 length is 18 residues. With 4 bases clipped from V and 0 bases from J, the junction kept 14 bases outside the gene matches. CDR3 nucleotide sequence: TGTGCCAGTAGTAGGGGGATAGGGGACAGCACTTTGAACACTGAAGCTTTCTTT. Residues: CASSRGIGDSTLNTEAFF.

The chain's CDR3 is CASSLEGRGLADTQYF. The DNA of the CDR3 is TGCGCCAGCAGCTTGGAAGGCAGGGGGCTGGCAGATACGCAGTATTTT. The chain joins TRBV5-1 to TRBJ2-3, with 8 bases matching TRBD1. The CDR3 is 16 residues long. The germline gives CDR1 SGHRS, CDR2 YFSETQ. Trimming removed 0 bases from V and 4 bases from J; junction bases left unmatched: 7.

The CDR3 spells CASSFRVSNDEQFF. The CDR3 DNA reads as TGTGCCAGCAGCTTCAGGGTTAGCAACGATGAGCAGTTCTTC. The chain is built from TRBV7-9 and TRBJ2-1; D might be TRBD1 (5 bases). The CDR3 is 14 amino acids. V lost 3 bases and J lost 8, with 14 bases in between. From germline, CDR1 is SEHNR and CDR2 FQNEAQ (reference sequence). Using reference TRBV7-9 and TRBJ2-1 for the parts outside the CDR3, the full variable domain is DTGVSQNPRHKITKRGQNVTFRCDPISEHNRLYWYRQTLGQGPEFLTYFQNEAQLEKSRLLSDRFSAERPKGSFSTLEIQRTEQGDSAMYLCASSFRVSNDEQFFGPGTRLTVL.

The gene calls are TRBV5-1 and TRBJ2-2; 7 bases match TRBD1. V shed 4 bases, J shed 4 bases, and the junction held 10 bases outside the gene matches. CDR3 size: 16 residues. CDR1 is SGHRS and CDR2 is YFSETQ in the germline V gene. The CDR3: CASSGTGEPGTGELFF. The CDR3 coding sequence is TGCGCCAGCAGCGGTACAGGGGAACCTGGCACCGGGGAGCTGTTTTTT.

J is TRBJ1-2 and V is TRBV5-1; D not resolved. The CDR3 contains 13 residues. The V gene lost 0 bases and the J gene lost 7 bases, with 10 bases spanning the gap. CDR1 is SGHRS, CDR2 YFSETQ, per germline. The CDR3, as DNA: TGCGCCAGCAGCTTGGGCCTGGGCTCTGGCTACACCTTC. It yields the protein CASSLGLGSGYTF.

The gene calls are TRBV5-1 and TRBJ1-2; D may be TRBD1 (5 bases). Per germline, CDR1 SGHRS and CDR2 YFSETQ. V was trimmed by 3 bases and J by 2 bases, leaving 8 bases between them. The CDR3 loop spans 13 amino acids. In DNA form, the CDR3 reads TGCGCCAGCAGCTCGCAGGGCAACTATGGCTACACCTTC. It specifies CASSSQGNYGYTF.

The gene calls are TRBV5-1 and TRBJ2-7; 10 nucleotides line up with TRBD1. V lost 1 base and J lost 5; bases outside the gene matches: 9. The CDR3 contains 16 residues. CDR1 is SGHRS and CDR2 is YFSETQ in the germline V gene. CDR3 sequence (DNA): TGCGCCAGCAGCTTGTCTGGGGACAGGGGTCTCGACGAGCAGTACTTC. The encoded protein is CASSLSGDRGLDEQYF.

The chain links TRBV2 to TRBJ2-7; maybe TRBD2 (7 bases). The CDR3 runs 17 residues. Germline CDR1 reads SNHLY; CDR2 reads FYNNEI. Trimming cost V 6 bases and J 2 bases, with 23 bases left between them. The CDR3 region is CASRRGAGRVSTYEQYF. The CDR3 bases are TGTGCCAGCAGACGGGGGGCAGGGCGGGTATCAACCTACGAGCAGTACTTC.

This clone showed up just once. This chain links TRBV4-1 with TRBJ1-2; D is unclear. CDR3 size: 13 residues. Trimming cost V 0 bases and J 8 bases, with 10 bases left between them. CDR1 and CDR2 from the germline V gene are MGHRA and YSYEKL. As DNA, the CDR3 is TGCGCCAGCAGCCAAGATAGGTCGGGAGGCTACACCTTC. This gives the protein CASSQDRSGGYTF.

This clone has a single count. The CDR3 reads CASSLGEGPQHF. DNA of the CDR3: TGTGCCAGCAGCTTGGGGGAGGGGCCCCAGCATTTT. This chain uses TRBV5-4 with TRBJ1-5; no firm D call. Germline V gives CDR1 SGHNT, CDR2 YYREEE (reference sequence). The CDR3 contains 12 residues. V lost 0 bases and J lost 9, with 7 bases in between. The variable domain in full, with the rest retrieved from reference TRBV5-4 and TRBJ1-5, is ETGVTQSPTHLIKTRGQQVTLRCSSQSGHNTVSWYQQALGQGPQFIFQYYREEENGRGNFPPRFSGLQFPNYSSELNVNALELDDSALYLCASSLGEGPQHFGDGTRLSIL.

In its sample, this clone was seen once. V and J are TRBV7-2 and TRBJ2-7, with TRBD2 matching 8 bases. This CDR3 contains 15 residues. V shed 3 bases, J shed 0 bases, and the junction held 4 bases outside the gene matches. Germline loops: CDR1 SGHTA, CDR2 FQGNSA. The DNA of the CDR3 is TGTGCCAGCAGCTTTAGCGGGACGAGCTCCTACGAGCAGTACTTC. The encoded protein is CASSFSGTSSYEQYF.

This clone was detected only once. The chain couples TRBV6-5 to TRBJ1-1, with 7 nucleotides matching TRBD1. The CDR3 has 15 amino acids. J lost 0 bases, V lost 2 bases, and 3 bases had no gene match. Germline V gene data show CDR1 as MNHEY and CDR2 as SVGAGI. CDR3 sequence: CASSYQGQLNTEAFF. The CDR3 nucleotides are TGTGCCAGCAGTTACCAGGGACAGTTGAACACTGAAGCTTTCTTT.

This chain joins TRBV5-1 and TRBJ2-7; no definite D call. The CDR3 spans 14 residues. Germline CDR1 is SGHRS and CDR2 is YFSETQ. The germline V and J ends were trimmed by 0 bases and 2 bases, with 9 bases remaining between them. CDR3 residues: CASSLVGGTYEQYF. Here the CDR3 DNA reads TGCGCCAGCAGCTTGGTTGGCGGTACCTACGAGCAGTACTTC.

The chain joins TRBV2 to TRBJ2-4; 8 positions agree with TRBD1. The germline CDR1 and CDR2 sequences are SNHLY and FYNNEI. This CDR3 is built from 15 residues. Trimming cost V 5 bases and J 5 bases; bases outside gene matches: 8. CDR3 DNA sequence: TGTGCCAGCAGTAGAGACAGGGGTGGGCAAAACATTCAGTACTTC. Protein product: CASSRDRGGQNIQYF.

The J gene is TRBJ2-2, the V gene TRBV9; D is unclear. The length of the CDR3 is 15 residues. Germline CDR1 and CDR2: SGDLS and YYNGEE. Trimming took 2 bases from V and 6 from J, leaving 14 bases between them. CDR3 bases: TGTGCCAGCAGCGTGGCCGACTTTCTTCCCGGGGAGCTGTTTTTT. Translation: CASSVADFLPGELFF.

The V call is TRBV7-9, the J call TRBJ1-2; possible D gene TRBD1, 6 bases. Germline V CDR1 and CDR2: SEHNR, FQNEAQ (reference sequence). V lost 5 bases and J 10 bases, leaving 17 bases between the germline ends. The length of the CDR3 is 13 residues. In DNA form, the CDR3 reads TGTGCCAGCAGCCCCCACAGGGCCGGGGCCTACACCTTC. Translating gives CASSPHRAGAYTF.

The chain combines TRBV7-9 with TRBJ1-4, with TRBD1 as a possible D gene (5 bases). With 5 bases removed from V and 0 bases from J, the gap between germline ends came to 13 bases. CDR1 is SEHNR, CDR2 FQNEAQ, per germline (reference sequence). This CDR3 has 16 amino acids. The chain's CDR3 is CASSPGGGATNEKLFF. CDR3 coding DNA: TGTGCCAGCAGCCCTGGGGGAGGTGCAACTAATGAAAAACTGTTTTTT.